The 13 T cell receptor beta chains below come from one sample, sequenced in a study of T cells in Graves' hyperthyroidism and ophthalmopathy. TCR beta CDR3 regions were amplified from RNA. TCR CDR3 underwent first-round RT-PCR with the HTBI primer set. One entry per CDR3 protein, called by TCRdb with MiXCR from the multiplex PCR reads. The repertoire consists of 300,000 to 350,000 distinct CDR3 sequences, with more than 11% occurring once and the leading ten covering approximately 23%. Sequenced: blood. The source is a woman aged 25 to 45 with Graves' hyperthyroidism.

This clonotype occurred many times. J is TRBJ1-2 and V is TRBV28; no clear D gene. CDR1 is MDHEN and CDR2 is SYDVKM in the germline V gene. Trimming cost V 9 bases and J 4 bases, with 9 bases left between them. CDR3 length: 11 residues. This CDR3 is CASRTAYGYTF. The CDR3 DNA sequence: TGTGCCAGTCGGACGGCCTATGGCTACACCTTC.

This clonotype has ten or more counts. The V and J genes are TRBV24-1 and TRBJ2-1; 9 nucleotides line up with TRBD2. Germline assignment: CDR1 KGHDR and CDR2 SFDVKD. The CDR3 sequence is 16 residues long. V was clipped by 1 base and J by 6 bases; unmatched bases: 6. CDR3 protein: CATSDLRLAGTNEQFF. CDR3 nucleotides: TGTGCCACCAGTGATTTAAGGCTAGCGGGGACCAATGAGCAGTTCTTC.

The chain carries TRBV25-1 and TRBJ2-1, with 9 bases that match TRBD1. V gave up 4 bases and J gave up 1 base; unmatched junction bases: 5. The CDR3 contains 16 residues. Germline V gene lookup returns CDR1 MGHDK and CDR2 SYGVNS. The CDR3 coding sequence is TGTGCCAGCAGTGCCCCCGGGACAGGGTCCTACAATGAGCAGTTCTTC. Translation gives CASSAPGTGSYNEQFF. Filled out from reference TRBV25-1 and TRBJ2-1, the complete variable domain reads EADIYQTPRYLVIGTGKKITLECSQTMGHDKMYWYQQDPGMELHLIHYSYGVNSTEKGDLSSESTVSRIRTEHFPLTLESARPSHTSQYLCASSAPGTGSYNEQFFGPGTRLTVL.

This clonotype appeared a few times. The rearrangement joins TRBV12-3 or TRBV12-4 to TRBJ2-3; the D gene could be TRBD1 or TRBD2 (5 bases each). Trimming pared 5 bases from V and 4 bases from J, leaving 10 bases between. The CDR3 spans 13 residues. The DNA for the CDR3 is TGTGCCAGCAGTCCAATGGGGGCAGATACGCAGTATTTT. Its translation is CASSPMGADTQYF.

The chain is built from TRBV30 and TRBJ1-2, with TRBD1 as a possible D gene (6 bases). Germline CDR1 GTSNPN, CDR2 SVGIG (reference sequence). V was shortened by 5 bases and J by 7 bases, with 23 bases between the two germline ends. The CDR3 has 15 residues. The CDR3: CAWGRGDTTSAGYTF. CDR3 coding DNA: TGTGCCTGGGGGAGGGGGGACACAACTTCGGCTGGCTACACCTTC.

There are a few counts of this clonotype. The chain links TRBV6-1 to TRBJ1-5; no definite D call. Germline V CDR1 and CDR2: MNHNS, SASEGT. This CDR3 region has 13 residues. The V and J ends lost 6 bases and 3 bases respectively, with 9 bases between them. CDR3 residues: CASRDALNQPQHF. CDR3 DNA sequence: TGTGCCAGCAGGGATGCTCTCAATCAGCCCCAGCATTTT.

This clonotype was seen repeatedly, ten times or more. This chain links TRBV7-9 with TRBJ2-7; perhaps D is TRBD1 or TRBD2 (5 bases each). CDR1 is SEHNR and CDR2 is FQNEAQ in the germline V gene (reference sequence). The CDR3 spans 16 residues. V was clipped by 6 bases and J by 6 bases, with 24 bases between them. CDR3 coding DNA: TGTGCCAGCAGAGGGTCCCGGGGCGGGTACGCCAGCGAGCAGTACTTC. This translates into CASRGSRGGYASEQYF.

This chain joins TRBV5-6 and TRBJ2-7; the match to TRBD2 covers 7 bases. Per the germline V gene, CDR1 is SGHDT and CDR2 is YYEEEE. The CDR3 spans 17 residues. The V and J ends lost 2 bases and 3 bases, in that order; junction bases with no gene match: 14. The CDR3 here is CASSFWSGTKKDYEQYF. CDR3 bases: TGTGCCAGCAGCTTTTGGTCCGGGACTAAAAAAGACTACGAGCAGTACTTC.

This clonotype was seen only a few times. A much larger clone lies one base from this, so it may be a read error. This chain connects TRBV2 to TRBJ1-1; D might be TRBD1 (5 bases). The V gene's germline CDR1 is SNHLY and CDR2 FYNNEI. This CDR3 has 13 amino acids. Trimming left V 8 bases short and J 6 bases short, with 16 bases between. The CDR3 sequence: CASRRAGRSEAFF. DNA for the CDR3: TGTGCCAGCCGGAGGGCAGGGCGCTCTGAAGCTTTCTTT.

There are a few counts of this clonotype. The CDR3 DNA reads as TGCAGCGTTGGGACAGGGGGCGCTTTGGACGGCTACACCTTC. This encodes CSVGTGGALDGYTF. The chain carries TRBV29-1 and TRBJ1-2, with 11 positions matching TRBD1. The CDR3 loop spans 14 amino acids. Looked up from germline, CDR1 is SQVTM and CDR2 is ANQGSEA. J was trimmed by 8 bases and V by 4 bases; bases with no gene match: 9.

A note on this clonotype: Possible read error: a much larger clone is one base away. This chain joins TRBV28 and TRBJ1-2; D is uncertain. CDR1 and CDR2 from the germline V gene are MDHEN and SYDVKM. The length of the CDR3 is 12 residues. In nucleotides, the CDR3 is TGTGCCAGCAGTCCCCGGACCTATGACTACACCTTC. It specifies CASSPRTYDYTF.

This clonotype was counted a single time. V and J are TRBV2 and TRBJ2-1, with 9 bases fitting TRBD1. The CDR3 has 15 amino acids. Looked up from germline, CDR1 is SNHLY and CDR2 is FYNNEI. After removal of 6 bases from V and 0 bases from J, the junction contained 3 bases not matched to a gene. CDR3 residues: CASRNRGLSYNEQFF. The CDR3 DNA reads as TGTGCCAGCAGGAACAGGGGGCTCTCCTACAATGAGCAGTTCTTC.

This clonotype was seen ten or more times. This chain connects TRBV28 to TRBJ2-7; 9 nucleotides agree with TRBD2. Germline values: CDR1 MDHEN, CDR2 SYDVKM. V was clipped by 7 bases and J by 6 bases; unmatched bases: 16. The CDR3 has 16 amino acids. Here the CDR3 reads CASISAGGGRVSEQYF. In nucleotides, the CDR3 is TGTGCCAGCATATCCGCGGGAGGGGGTAGAGTGAGCGAGCAGTACTTC.